Reported below is one T cell receptor (beta chain). Its cognate antigen is unknown. This sample stems from a study of T cell responses to AZD1222 COVID-19 vaccine. Findings of the study overall: Compared with day 0, the breadth and depth of the Spike-specific TCR repertoire rose significantly after two doses of AZD1222.

Method: immunoSEQ multiplex PCR; TCRdb's copy keeps in-frame clones and lacks some. The sample records 50,000 or so clones, over 70% being singletons. The ends lost 3 bases at V and 9 bases at J; junction bases unmatched: 18. Germline CDR1 GTSNPN, CDR2 SVGIG (reference sequence). The CDR3 contains 18 residues. The J gene is TRBJ2-1, the V gene TRBV30; 12 bases line up with TRBD2. This clonotype originated in an adult in good health. Sequencing was performed on peripheral blood, taken on day 0 of AZD1222 vaccination. Here the CDR3 reads CAWRPRGTASGRAFEQFF. The DNA for the CDR3 is TGTGCCTGGAGGCCCAGGGGAACAGCTAGCGGGAGGGCCTTTGAGCAGTTCTTC.